This TCR beta chain was profiled in a study of shared clonotypes between healthy human individuals. In the sorted-subset replicate PCRs, 200 ng DNA, 25,000 to 35,000 T cell genomes, was used. Generated by immunoSEQ multiplex PCR, the TCRdb table keeps only in-frame clones and is missing some. The sample includes some 350,000 clones, less than 85% of them seen just once. V gave up 3 bases and J gave up 5 bases; unmatched junction bases: 5. CDR3 length equals 14 residues. Looked up from germline, CDR1 is SGHNT and CDR2 is YYREEE (reference sequence). The donors, all of them Caucasian adults, lived in Nashville, Tennessee.

The TCR comes from a man aged 25 to 40 in good health. The specimen sequenced was memory CD4+ T cells sorted from blood. As for subset: CD45RA-negative fraction. This chain uses TRBV5-4 with TRBJ1-1; 9 bases agree with TRBD1. The CDR3 spells CASSYGQGRTEAFF. The CDR3 DNA follows: TGTGCCAGCAGCTACGGACAGGGGCGAACTGAAGCTTTCTTT.